The 17 T cell receptor beta chains reported below all come from one sample, sequenced in a study of early T cells in non-severe SARS-CoV-2 infection. Each CDR3 protein gets one entry after TCRdb re-called the 5' RACE reads with MiXCR. The top ten clones hold less than 3.5% of a sample with about 60,000 distinct CDR3 sequences, about 10% of them seen once. The sequencing used whole blood, collected at baseline. The origin of the receptors is an adult who was a healthcare worker with PCR-confirmed SARS-CoV-2 infection or an uninfected control (not recorded which).

This clonotype came up a few times. The chain links TRBV28 to TRBJ2-5, with 14 bases fitting TRBD2. CDR1 MDHEN and CDR2 SYDVKM come from the germline V gene. Germline trimming cut 4 bases from V and 3 bases from J; bases unmatched to any gene: 10. This CDR3 contains 18 residues. The CDR3 bases are TGTGCCAGCAGTTCGCCGACTAGCGGGGGGGCCCCGGAAGAGACCCAGTACTTC. This codes for CASSSPTSGGAPEETQYF.

J is TRBJ1-1 and V is TRBV29-1; the D is unclear. The germline V gene encodes CDR1 SQVTM and CDR2 ANQGSEA. The V end was cut by 0 bases, the J end by 2 bases, with 1 base between. The length of the CDR3 is 11 residues. This chain's CDR3 is CSVEDNTEAFF. The DNA for the CDR3 is TGCAGCGTTGAAGATAACACTGAAGCTTTCTTT.

There are many counts of this clonotype. The gene calls are TRBV11-2 and TRBJ2-5; 8 bases are a match to TRBD2. CDR1 and CDR2 (germline): SGHAT, FQNNGV. J was trimmed by 2 bases and V by 1 base; bases with no gene match: 9. The CDR3 is 17 amino acids. This CDR3 reads CASSLAPLAGFQETQYF. CDR3 bases: TGTGCCAGCAGCTTAGCTCCCCTAGCGGGTTTTCAAGAGACCCAGTACTTC.

A few counts support this clonotype. The CDR3 loop is CSVRGKGGAYGYTF. CDR3 nucleotides: TGCAGCGTTCGAGGGAAAGGGGGAGCCTATGGCTACACCTTC. The chain uses TRBV29-1 and TRBJ1-2, with D perhaps matching TRBD1 (6 bases). CDR1 is SQVTM, CDR2 ANQGSEA, per germline. The V and J ends lost 5 bases and 4 bases respectively, with 17 bases between them. The CDR3 loop spans 14 amino acids.

This clonotype came up many times. The chain couples TRBV5-1 to TRBJ2-3; no reliable D call. CDR1 is SGHRS, CDR2 YFSETQ, per germline. V was pared by 4 bases and J by 2 bases, with 11 bases between. CDR3 size: 14 residues. Here the CDR3 reads CASSRAQDTDTQYF. CDR3 DNA sequence: TGCGCCAGCAGCAGGGCGCAGGACACAGATACGCAGTATTTT.

Many counts were recorded for this clonotype. This sequence joins TRBV28 and TRBJ1-5, with no clear D. The CDR3 length is 14 residues. Trimming removed 1 base from V and 11 bases from J, with 15 bases in between. CDR1 is MDHEN and CDR2 is SYDVKM in the germline V gene. CDR3 region: CASSLSASVGTQHF. In nucleotides, the CDR3 is TGTGCCAGCAGTTTATCGGCTTCCGTAGGGACCCAGCATTTT.

The rearrangement joins TRBV9 to TRBJ2-7; D unclear. CDR3 size: 14 residues. Per the germline V gene, CDR1 is SGDLS and CDR2 is YYNGEE. V was trimmed by 0 bases and J by 3 bases, leaving 10 bases between them. CDR3 loop: CASSVASSSYEQYF. In DNA, the CDR3 is TGTGCCAGCAGCGTAGCCAGCAGCAGCTACGAGCAGTACTTC.

V is TRBV7-9 and J is TRBJ2-3; a weak D match, TRBD2 (6 bases). The CDR3 spans 16 residues. Between the trimmed V and J ends, which lost 5 bases and 1 base, there was a span of 16 bases. The germline V gene encodes CDR1 SEHNR and CDR2 FQNEAQ (reference sequence). The CDR3 DNA follows: TGTGCCAGCAGCGGAGGTCTAGCGTTGCGCACAGATACGCAGTATTTT. Encoded protein: CASSGGLALRTDTQYF. The full variable domain, with the rest looked up from reference TRBV7-9 and TRBJ2-3, is DTGVSQNPRHKITKRGQNVTFRCDPISEHNRLYWYRQTLGQGPEFLTYFQNEAQLEKSRLLSDRFSAERPKGSFSTLEIQRTEQGDSAMYLCASSGGLALRTDTQYFGPGTRLTVL.

The chain joins TRBV20-1 to TRBJ1-2, with D unresolved. The germline gives CDR1 DFQATT, CDR2 SNEGSKA (reference sequence). V gave up 6 bases and J gave up 4 bases, with 9 bases separating them. The CDR3 contains 11 residues. CDR3: CSAQGPYGYTF. The CDR3, as DNA: TGCAGTGCACAAGGACCCTATGGCTACACCTTC.

The V call is TRBV29-1, the J call TRBJ2-7; TRBD1 matches 7 bases. The length of the CDR3 is 12 residues. The germline V gene encodes CDR1 SQVTM and CDR2 ANQGSEA. J lost 3 bases, V lost 4 bases, and 3 bases had no gene match. CDR3 sequence reads: CSVGGQVYEQYF. DNA of the CDR3: TGCAGCGTTGGCGGACAGGTCTACGAGCAGTACTTC.

This clonotype was seen ten or more times. This chain connects TRBV10-3 to TRBJ2-5; tentatively, D is TRBD1 (7 bases). The CDR3 has 15 amino acids. Trimming took 6 bases from V and 9 from J, leaving 23 bases between them. Looked up from germline, CDR1 is ENHRY and CDR2 is SYGVKD. As DNA, the CDR3 is TGTGCCATCAGAGAGGGACAGACATTCTGCGGGGCCCAGTACTTC. Translating gives CAIREGQTFCGAQYF.

This clonotype was seen a few times. J is TRBJ2-2 and V is TRBV6-2 or TRBV6-3; no firm D call. The V gene's germline CDR1 is MNHEY and CDR2 SVGEGT. The CDR3 spans 14 residues. V shed 8 bases and J shed 0 bases, with 10 bases lying between them. The chain's CDR3 is CASGSLANTGELFF. The CDR3 nucleotides are TGTGCCAGCGGGTCACTGGCGAACACCGGGGAGCTGTTTTTT.

This clonotype was counted only a few times. CDR3 nucleotides: TGCGCCAGCAGCGAAGAGGGGGGGACCACCCTCAATACGCAGTATTTT. This codes for CASSEEGGTTLNTQYF. The V and J genes are TRBV5-1 and TRBJ2-3; the D gene is possibly TRBD2 (7 bases). The V end lost 4 bases, the J end lost 7 bases, and 22 bases lay between the germline ends. Germline lookup yields CDR1 SGHRS and CDR2 YFSETQ. This CDR3 contains 16 residues.

The CDR3 nucleotides are TGTGCCACCAGCAGAGATCAGTCCCCAGGGAGGGGAGAGACCCAGTACTTC. Encoded protein: CATSRDQSPGRGETQYF. The V call is TRBV15, the J call TRBJ2-5, with TRBD2 matching 7 bases. Germline CDR1 LNHNV, CDR2 YYDKDF (reference sequence). This CDR3 contains 17 residues. V was pared by 0 bases and J by 4 bases, with 11 bases of the junction left unmatched.

This clonotype was found many times. The chain employs TRBV7-9 and TRBJ2-6; D ambiguous. The CDR3 runs to 14 residues. Germline CDR1 reads SEHNR; CDR2 reads FQNEAQ (reference sequence). V lost 6 bases, J lost 4 bases, and 10 bases lay in between. DNA for the CDR3: TGTGCCAGCAGTTTTGGATTGGGGGCCAACGTCCTGACTTTC. Translated: CASSFGLGANVLTF.

The chain is built from TRBV12-3 or TRBV12-4 and TRBJ2-2, with D maybe TRBD2 (6 bases). Deletions cut 1 base from V and 0 bases from J, with 6 bases between. The length of the CDR3 is 15 residues. This CDR3 reads CASSLGTTNTGELFF. CDR3 sequence (DNA): TGTGCCAGCAGTTTAGGGACTACGAACACCGGGGAGCTGTTTTTT.

This clonotype turned up a few times. This rearrangement joins TRBV6-6 to TRBJ1-5; 9 nucleotides agree with TRBD1. The CDR3 runs 14 residues. Germline CDR1 reads MNHNY; CDR2 reads SVGAGI (reference sequence). V trimming: 0 bases; J trimming: 6 bases; junction bases outside the gene matches: 0. DNA for the CDR3: TGTGCCAGCAGTTACTCGGACAGGGGTCAGCCCCAGCATTTT. Protein sequence: CASSYSDRGQPQHF.